These 24 T cell receptor beta chains share one sample of origin, sequenced in a study of CXCR3-negative and CXCR3-positive naive CD8 T cells. Findings of the study overall: Greater hydrophobicity was found in TRB CDR3s of CXCR3-positive naive cells than of CXCR3-negative naive cells.

Preparation of TRB cDNA libraries relied on 5' RACE carrying UMI labels. From the 5' RACE reads, TCRdb lists one entry per CDR3 protein and no DNA. This listing includes roughly 60,000 distinct CDR3 sequences. No antigen has been assigned to these receptors. The sequenced material came from naive CXCR3+ CD8+ T cells from blood. The subset: CD45RO-CCR7+CD27+CD95- naive CD8+ T cells expressing CXCR3 (TNR3+). Every receptor here comes from a human donor in good health. Some clones in this sample may be carry-over from other donors' samples.

V gene TRBV4-3 combines with J gene TRBJ2-1; TCRdb indicates TRBD2, and absent DNA this call remains unverified. Germline V gene lookup returns CDR1 LGHNA and CDR2 YSLEER. The CDR3 is 15 amino acids. The chain's CDR3 is CASSYSGGGGNEQFF.

This chain links TRBV5-1 with TRBJ2-7; without DNA, the TCRdb call of TRBD1 cannot be checked. Germline V gene lookup returns CDR1 SGHRS and CDR2 YFSETQ. CDR3 size: 15 residues. The CDR3 sequence is CASRTTVNGGYEQYF. Full variable domain (outside the CDR3, taken from reference TRBV5-1 and TRBJ2-7): KAGVTQTPRYLIKTRGQQVTLSCSPISGHRSVSWYQQTPGQGLQFLFEYFSETQRNKGNFPGRFSGRQFSNSRSEMNVSTLELGDSALYLCASRTTVNGGYEQYFGPGTRLTVT.

The V and J genes are TRBV28 and TRBJ2-7; TCRdb designates TRBD2, a call that cannot be tested without DNA. This CDR3 is 15 amino acids long. Germline values: CDR1 MDHEN, CDR2 SYDVKM. The CDR3 sequence is CASSLGLAGTYEQYF.

The chain links TRBV7-3 to TRBJ2-1; TCRdb lists TRBD2, though no DNA is available to test this call. This CDR3 spans 16 amino acids. CDR1 SGHTA and CDR2 FQGTGA come from the germline V gene. CDR3 in amino acids: CASSESGTSGYREQFF.

The chain couples TRBV7-6 to TRBJ2-1; the D call of TRBD1 rests on TCRdb alone, since no DNA is present to check it. Germline-derived CDR1 and CDR2 are SGHVS and FNYEAQ. The CDR3 sequence is 14 residues long. The CDR3 here is CASSLGAGYNEQFF.

The rearrangement joins TRBV7-9 to TRBJ2-7. The CDR3 is made up of 12 amino acids. Germline V gives CDR1 SEHNR, CDR2 FQNEAQ (reference sequence). The CDR3 protein is CASSGATYEQYF.

This rearrangement joins TRBV27 to TRBJ2-7. Germline CDR1 reads MNHEY; CDR2 reads SMNVEV (reference sequence). The CDR3 covers 13 residues. This chain's CDR3 is CASSLSRKYEQYF.

The rearrangement uses TRBV20-1 and TRBJ1-2; TCRdb picks TRBD1, but there is no DNA to check that call. CDR3 length equals 15 residues. Germline V CDR1 and CDR2: DFQATT, SNEGSKA (reference sequence). The CDR3: CSARGGSGQIYGYTF.

The chain employs TRBV11-2 and TRBJ2-7; TCRdb selects TRBD1, and the lack of DNA leaves this call unchecked. This CDR3 spans 15 amino acids. CDR1 and CDR2 (germline): SGHAT, FQNNGV. CDR3 protein: CASSSPGTGYYEQYF. Supplemented by reference TRBV11-2 and TRBJ2-7, the full variable domain reads EAGVAQSPRYKIIEKRQSVAFWCNPISGHATLYWYQQILGQGPKLLIQFQNNGVVDDSQLPKDRFSAERLKGVDSTLKIQPAKLEDSAVYLCASSSPGTGYYEQYFGPGTRLTVT.

J is TRBJ2-2 and V is TRBV15; TCRdb gives TRBD2 as the D gene, but with no DNA this cannot be confirmed. This CDR3 comprises 15 residues. Germline lookup yields CDR1 LNHNV and CDR2 YYDKDF (reference sequence). CDR3 protein: CATSRERGGPGELFF.

This chain links TRBV15 with TRBJ2-2. This CDR3 spans 12 amino acids. Germline CDR1 and CDR2: LNHNV and YYDKDF (reference sequence). This CDR3 reads CATSRETGELFF.

V and J are TRBV28 and TRBJ1-1. This CDR3 is 15 amino acids long. Per germline, CDR1 MDHEN and CDR2 SYDVKM. The chain's CDR3 is CASSTIGVMNTEAFF.

The chain combines TRBV7-9 with TRBJ2-7; TCRdb picks TRBD1, but there is no DNA to check that call. Germline CDR1 SEHNR, CDR2 FQNEAQ (reference sequence). CDR3 size: 13 residues. The CDR3 reads CASSTRTAYEQYF. The complete variable domain, with remaining parts taken from reference TRBV7-9 and TRBJ2-7, reads DTGVSQNPRHKITKRGQNVTFRCDPISEHNRLYWYRQTLGQGPEFLTYFQNEAQLEKSRLLSDRFSAERPKGSFSTLEIQRTEQGDSAMYLCASSTRTAYEQYFGPGTRLTVT.

This chain links TRBV29-1 with TRBJ2-7; the D call of TRBD1 rests on TCRdb alone, since no DNA is present to check it. This CDR3 region has 12 residues. Looked up from germline, CDR1 is SQVTM and CDR2 is ANQGSEA. The CDR3 is CSVVRTGGEQYF.

V and J are TRBV9 and TRBJ2-7. The CDR3 has 13 amino acids. The germline V gene has CDR1 SGDLS and CDR2 YYNGEE. The CDR3 loop reads CASSVGPRNEQYF.

This chain links TRBV20-1 with TRBJ2-7; TCRdb proposes TRBD2, but this gene call is untestable without DNA. This CDR3 spans 14 amino acids. Germline V gene lookup returns CDR1 DFQATT and CDR2 SNEGSKA (reference sequence). The CDR3 loop is CSASPLAGLYEQYF.

This chain joins TRBV6-2 or TRBV6-3 and TRBJ2-2; TCRdb's D gene call, TRBD1, goes unchecked for lack of DNA. Germline V lookup: CDR1 MNHEY, CDR2 SVGEGT. The CDR3 runs to 15 residues. CDR3 protein: CASSSGTENTGELFF.

The V and J genes are TRBV4-3 and TRBJ1-3. The CDR3 runs 16 residues. CDR1 is LGHNA and CDR2 is YSLEER in the germline V gene. The chain's CDR3 is CASSPDQGSSGNTIYF.

V is TRBV9 and J is TRBJ1-2; with no DNA, the TCRdb D assignment of TRBD1 cannot be verified. Looked up from germline, CDR1 is SGDLS and CDR2 is YYNGEE. This CDR3 is built from 18 residues. The CDR3 is CASSDLDPRTGPRGGYTF.

The gene calls are TRBV27 and TRBJ2-1; TCRdb gives TRBD2 as the D gene, but with no DNA this cannot be confirmed. The CDR3 has 15 amino acids. CDR1 MNHEY and CDR2 SMNVEV come from the germline V gene (reference sequence). The CDR3 region is CASSEQRASYNEQFF.

This chain uses TRBV27 with TRBJ2-1; TCRdb names TRBD2, which stays unverified in the absence of DNA. Germline V CDR1 and CDR2: MNHEY, SMNVEV (reference sequence). The CDR3 consists of 14 residues. The CDR3 protein is CASSLWTSTDEQFF.

The V call is TRBV29-1, the J call TRBJ1-2. Germline V gene sequence: CDR1 SQVTM, CDR2 ANQGSEA. The CDR3 totals 11 residues. CDR3 protein: CSVATDYGYTF.

The chain employs TRBV7-9 and TRBJ1-2; lacking DNA, the TRBD1 call made by TCRdb goes unchecked. CDR1 is SEHNR, CDR2 FQNEAQ, per germline (reference sequence). The CDR3 length is 15 residues. CDR3 region: CASSLDRGASYGYTF.

This sequence joins TRBV7-2 and TRBJ2-1. This CDR3 has 16 amino acids. Germline CDR1 reads SGHTA; CDR2 reads FQGNSA. The CDR3 here is CASSNPNYSRNNEQFF.